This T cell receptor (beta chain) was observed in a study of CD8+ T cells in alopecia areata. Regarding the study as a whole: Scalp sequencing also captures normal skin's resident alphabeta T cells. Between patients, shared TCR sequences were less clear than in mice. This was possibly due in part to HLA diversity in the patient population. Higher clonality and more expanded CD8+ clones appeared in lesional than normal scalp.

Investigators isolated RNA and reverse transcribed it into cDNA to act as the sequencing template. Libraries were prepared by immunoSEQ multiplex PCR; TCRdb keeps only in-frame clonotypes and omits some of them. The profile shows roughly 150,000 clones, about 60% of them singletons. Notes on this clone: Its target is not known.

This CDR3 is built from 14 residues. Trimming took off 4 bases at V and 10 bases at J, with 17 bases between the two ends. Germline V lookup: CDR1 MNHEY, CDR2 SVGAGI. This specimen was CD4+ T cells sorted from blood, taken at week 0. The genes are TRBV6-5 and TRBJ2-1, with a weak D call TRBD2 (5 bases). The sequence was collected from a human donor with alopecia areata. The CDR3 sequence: CASSFSQSGYEQFF. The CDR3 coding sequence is TGTGCCAGCAGTTTTAGTCAGAGCGGTTACGAGCAGTTCTTC.